This TCR beta chain emerged from a study of T cell clonality in common variable immunodeficiency. The study, taken as a whole, reports: Fewer deletions and N-nucleotide insertions were reportedly seen in common variable immunodeficiency TCR beta sequences.

The V end lost 0 bases, the J end lost 6 bases, and 15 bases lay between the germline ends. The CDR3 has 15 residues. The germline V gene encodes CDR1 GTSNPN and CDR2 SVGIG (reference sequence). The assay was immunoSEQ multiplex PCR, and TCRdb's table has in-frame clones only and misses some. The sample presents roughly 17,000 clones, none singletons. On this clone itself: The antigen is unknown. The read is 3 residues too short to cover the CDR3 end, so that end is filled in from the germline J gene.

The V and J genes are TRBV30 and TRBJ2-1; D may be TRBD1 (6 bases). What was sequenced was peripheral blood mononuclear cells. The receptor was derived from a human donor with common variable immunodeficiency. The covered CDR3 bases are TGTGCCTGGAGTGTACTAACCGGGACAATCAATGAG. It yields the protein CAWSVLTGTINE. Given in full, the CDR3 is CAWSVLTGTINEQFF.